The present entry profiles one T cell receptor beta chain with its context. These data originate in a study of blood T cell repertoires in COVID-19. On the study more broadly: Both acute and convalescent COVID-19 samples were obtained from the United States, Italy and Spain.

In the authors' methods: Amplifying reference gene primers gave estimates of nucleated cell counts. Generated by immunoSEQ multiplex PCR, the TCRdb table keeps only in-frame clones and is missing some. That table furnishes V, J and clone size, whereas the DNA furnished D and trimming. Of some 86,000 clones in the sample, roughly 84% are singletons; the top ten hold approximately 34%. Germline CDR1 LGHNA, CDR2 YSLEER. This CDR3 is built from 15 residues. Between the trimmed V and J ends, which lost 0 bases and 3 bases, there was a span of 9 bases. The gene calls are TRBV4-3 and TRBJ2-1; possible D gene TRBD2, 5 bases. This TCR was sampled from an elderly woman with active or convalescent COVID-19. Input material: peripheral blood. DNA of the CDR3: TGCGCCAGCAGCCAAGATTTGGGAGACTACAATGAGCAGTTCTTC. Amino acid sequence: CASSQDLGDYNEQFF.